These 31 T cell receptor beta chains were all obtained from the same sample, sequenced in a study of technical replicates of blood from a few donors. TCRdb keeps only in-frame clones here, not all; method: immunoSEQ multiplex PCR. In the table there are approximately 70,000 clones, around 97% of which are singletons. Sequenced input: T cells isolated from PBMCs. The receptors originated from a human donor in good health.

V and J are TRBV15 and TRBJ1-2, with D maybe TRBD1 (6 bases). With 0 bases removed from V and 4 bases from J, the gap between germline ends came to 15 bases. This CDR3 comprises 16 residues. Germline V CDR1 and CDR2: LNHNV, YYDKDF (reference sequence). The CDR3 DNA is TGTGCCACCAGCAGAGATGTTCAGGGGCTATCCTATGGCTACACCTTC. Protein product: CATSRDVQGLSYGYTF.

In this sample, this clone turned up once. The rearrangement links TRBV5-1 to TRBJ2-7; TRBD1 matches at 8 bases. Germline V lookup: CDR1 SGHRS, CDR2 YFSETQ. The CDR3 contains 16 residues. V shed 0 bases, J shed 0 bases, and the junction held 5 bases outside the gene matches. The CDR3 DNA is TGCGCCAGCAGCTTGGCTCCCGGGACAGGCTCCTACGAGCAGTACTTC. Its protein is CASSLAPGTGSYEQYF.

V is TRBV28 and J is TRBJ1-1; TRBD1 is a possible D gene (5 bases). This CDR3 has 17 residues. The germline V gene encodes CDR1 MDHEN and CDR2 SYDVKM. The ends were cut back, 3 bases at V and 6 bases at J, with 23 bases in the middle. The DNA of the CDR3 is TGTGCCAGCAGTTTGGGGCCGCAGGGTGTAGCCCCAGCTGAAGCTTTCTTT. Protein: CASSLGPQGVAPAEAFF.

This clone was recorded only once. V gene TRBV7-9 combines with J gene TRBJ1-2; TRBD1 might be the D (5 bases). The CDR3 has 15 residues. Trimming took 2 bases from V and 3 from J, leaving 13 bases between them. Germline V gives CDR1 SEHNR, CDR2 FQNEAQ (reference sequence). CDR3 residues: CASSLPSTVHYGYTF. DNA of the CDR3: TGTGCCAGCAGCTTACCGTCGACAGTACACTATGGCTACACCTTC.

V and J are TRBV6-1 and TRBJ1-4; 10 bases fit TRBD1. Germline assignment: CDR1 MNHNS and CDR2 SASEGT. V was clipped by 7 bases and J by 7 bases; unmatched bases: 3. This CDR3 region has 13 residues. CDR3 residues: CASTGTGVEKLFF. The CDR3 region has the DNA TGTGCCAGCACCGGGACAGGGGTTGAAAAACTGTTTTTT.

The chain carries TRBV4-3 and TRBJ2-1; D gene uncertain. The CDR3 contains 13 residues. The germline gives CDR1 LGHNA, CDR2 YSLEER. V lost 11 bases to trimming and J lost 4 bases, with 15 bases between them. The CDR3, as DNA: TGCGCCGCCTCTGCGCTTCGGTACAATGAGCAGTTCTTC. This encodes CAASALRYNEQFF.

The chain is built from TRBV29-1 and TRBJ2-7; 11 bases are shared with TRBD1. V shed 5 bases and J 4 bases; nucleotides not matched to a gene: 7. Germline CDR1 SQVTM, CDR2 ANQGSEA. This CDR3 comprises 14 residues. The CDR3 region has the DNA TGCAGCGTTTCGGGGGGGGACAGGGGGTACGAGCAGTACTTC. Protein product: CSVSGGDRGYEQYF.

In its sample, this clone was seen once. The chain's CDR3 is CASSLLAGASYEQYF. The CDR3 DNA is TGTGCCAGCAGCTTACTAGCGGGAGCATCGTACGAGCAGTACTTC. The chain combines TRBV11-2 with TRBJ2-7; 10 positions agree with TRBD2. Germline trimming cut 2 bases from V and 4 bases from J; bases unmatched to any gene: 5. There are 15 residues in the CDR3. From germline, CDR1 is SGHAT and CDR2 FQNNGV.

The V and J genes are TRBV7-3 and TRBJ1-5, with 9 bases that match TRBD1. Germline V lookup: CDR1 SGHTA, CDR2 FQGTGA. The CDR3 sequence is 14 residues long. The V gene end was trimmed by 6 bases and the J gene end by 6 bases; junction bases not matched to a gene: 6. This CDR3 reads CASSLTGGSQPQHF. CDR3 in DNA: TGTGCCAGCAGTTTGACAGGGGGTAGTCAGCCCCAGCATTTT.

The chain combines TRBV5-1 with TRBJ2-1; D perhaps matches TRBD1 (5 bases). CDR3 size: 13 residues. V lost 5 bases, J lost 9 bases, and 15 bases lay in between. The V gene's germline CDR1 is SGHRS and CDR2 YFSETQ. CDR3 nucleotides: TGCGCCAGCAGAGAAACGCCTAGGGGTGAGCAGTTCTTC. As protein: CASRETPRGEQFF.

The chain carries TRBV5-6 and TRBJ2-7, with D possibly being TRBD2 (5 bases). This CDR3 region has 15 residues. CDR1 and CDR2 from the germline V gene are SGHDT and YYEEEE. The V and J ends lost 4 bases and 0 bases respectively, with 14 bases between them. Here the CDR3 DNA reads TGTGCCAGCAGCGTGGGCCGGGAAAGCTCCTACGAGCAGTACTTC. This codes for CASSVGRESSYEQYF.

The V and J genes are TRBV7-9 and TRBJ2-5, with D possibly being TRBD1 (6 bases). Germline V gene lookup returns CDR1 SEHNR and CDR2 FQNEAQ (reference sequence). CDR3 length: 15 amino acids. V was clipped by 5 bases and J by 1 base, with 14 bases between them. CDR3 in amino acids: CASSPGQRFQETQYF. The CDR3 DNA is TGTGCCAGCAGCCCAGGACAGCGTTTCCAAGAGACCCAGTACTTC. The whole variable domain, filled in from reference TRBV7-9 and TRBJ2-5, reads DTGVSQNPRHKITKRGQNVTFRCDPISEHNRLYWYRQTLGQGPEFLTYFQNEAQLEKSRLLSDRFSAERPKGSFSTLEIQRTEQGDSAMYLCASSPGQRFQETQYFGPGTRLLVL.

On this clone: The sample holds other DNA sequences that translate to the same CDR3. The gene calls are TRBV7-9 and TRBJ1-2; 7 bases agree with TRBD1. V shed 5 bases, J shed 7 bases, and the junction held 7 bases outside the gene matches. The CDR3 runs to 13 residues. The germline V gene encodes CDR1 SEHNR and CDR2 FQNEAQ (reference sequence). The CDR3 sequence: CASSLDRVSGYTF. The DNA for the CDR3 is TGTGCCAGCAGCCTCGACAGGGTTTCTGGCTACACCTTC.

This sequence joins TRBV11-3 and TRBJ1-5; no clear D. V lost 3 bases, J lost 5 bases, and 5 bases lay in between. The CDR3 loop spans 12 amino acids. Germline values: CDR1 SGHNT, CDR2 YENEEA. The CDR3 here is CASSLRDQPQHF. The CDR3 coding sequence is TGTGCCAGCAGCTTGAGGGATCAGCCCCAGCATTTT.

This chain uses TRBV4-1 with TRBJ2-5, with 12 bases matching TRBD2. Germline loops: CDR1 MGHRA, CDR2 YSYEKL. The CDR3 consists of 18 residues. With V trimmed by 3 bases and J by 1 base, 9 bases remained unmatched. The CDR3 DNA follows: TGCGCCAGCAGCCACCACCGGACTAGCGGGGATTCCCAAGAGACCCAGTACTTC. As protein: CASSHHRTSGDSQETQYF.

V usage is TRBV28 and J usage is TRBJ1-5, with D maybe TRBD1 (6 bases). This CDR3 has 14 residues. V was clipped by 5 bases and J by 8 bases, with 16 bases between them. Per the germline V gene, CDR1 is MDHEN and CDR2 is SYDVKM. The CDR3 DNA follows: TGTGCCAGCAGTCCAGGGGAGGGGAGCAAGCCCCAGCATTTT. It translates to CASSPGEGSKPQHF.

J is TRBJ2-5 and V is TRBV12-5; TRBD2 might be the D (5 bases). The CDR3 is 13 residues long. V dropped 3 bases and J dropped 3 bases, with 8 bases sitting between them. Germline CDR1 reads LGHNT; CDR2 reads FRNRAP. This chain's CDR3 is CASGFSGKETQYF. The CDR3 nucleotides are TGTGCTAGTGGTTTTTCGGGGAAAGAGACCCAGTACTTC.

The J gene is TRBJ2-1, the V gene TRBV5-1; D possibly corresponds to TRBD2 (6 bases). Germline V lookup: CDR1 SGHRS, CDR2 YFSETQ. This CDR3 has 16 residues. V shed 0 bases and J shed 1 base, with 11 bases lying between them. CDR3 in amino acids: CASSLGGDLSYNEQFF. In DNA form, the CDR3 reads TGCGCCAGCAGCTTGGGGGGGGATCTGTCCTACAATGAGCAGTTCTTC.

This chain uses TRBV29-1 with TRBJ2-7; weak D call: TRBD1 (5 bases). The CDR3 sequence is 13 residues long. The germline V gene encodes CDR1 SQVTM and CDR2 ANQGSEA. The CDR3 DNA reads TGCGGGAACCTCAGGGTGGGGACCTACGAGCAGTACTTC. Translation: CGNLRVGTYEQYF.

The rearrangement joins TRBV10-3 to TRBJ2-7, with TRBD1 identical over 11 bases. Germline CDR1 is ENHRY and CDR2 is SYGVKD. This CDR3 is built from 12 residues. Trimming took 8 bases from V and 3 from J; bases not matched to a gene: 0. CDR3 loop: CAIGTGGYEQYF. For the CDR3, the DNA is TGTGCCATCGGGACAGGGGGCTACGAGCAGTACTTC.

The chain uses TRBV27 and TRBJ2-1, with TRBD1 as a possible D gene (6 bases). Trimming left V 4 bases short and J 2 bases short, with 12 bases between. The germline CDR1 and CDR2 sequences are MNHEY and SMNVEV (reference sequence). This CDR3 has 15 residues. The CDR3 sequence: CASSSDSLPYNEQFF. The CDR3 nucleotides are TGTGCCAGCAGTTCGGACAGCCTTCCCTACAATGAGCAGTTCTTC.

This chain uses TRBV11-3 with TRBJ1-1; D not resolved. The V gene's germline CDR1 is SGHNT and CDR2 YENEEA. The CDR3 is made up of 14 amino acids. V was pared by 1 base and J by 0 bases, with 6 bases between. CDR3 nucleotides: TGTGCCAGCAGCTTAGCGGGGATGAACACTGAAGCTTTCTTT. It encodes CASSLAGMNTEAFF.

The rearrangement uses TRBV10-1 and TRBJ2-1; the match to TRBD2 covers 7 bases. Germline CDR1 WNHNN, CDR2 SYGVQD (reference sequence). The trim removed 11 bases at V and 7 bases at J, leaving 11 bases unmatched. This CDR3 region has 13 residues. CDR3: CAGGRGGKNEQFF. Here the CDR3 DNA reads TGCGCCGGAGGGCGGGGAGGGAAAAATGAGCAGTTCTTC.

The gene calls are TRBV19 and TRBJ1-3, with unresolved D. Trimming pared 3 bases from V and 1 base from J, leaving 13 bases between. Looked up from germline, CDR1 is LNHDA and CDR2 is SQIVND (reference sequence). This CDR3 has 16 amino acids. Written as DNA, the CDR3 is TGTGCCAGTAGTATCTCGGCAGGCGTGTCTGGAAACACCATATATTTT. Protein: CASSISAGVSGNTIYF. The complete variable domain, with remaining parts taken from reference TRBV19 and TRBJ1-3, reads DGGITQSPKYLFRKEGQNVTLSCEQNLNHDAMYWYRQDPGQGLRLIYYSQIVNDFQKGDIAEGYSVSREKKESFPLTVTSAQKNPTAFYLCASSISAGVSGNTIYFGEGSWLTVV.

The rearrangement uses TRBV19 and TRBJ1-4; TRBD1 matches at 8 bases. In germline, CDR1 is LNHDA, CDR2 SQIVND (reference sequence). With V trimmed by 10 bases and J by 5 bases, 6 bases remained unmatched. The CDR3 covers 13 residues. CDR3: CATSDRGNEKLFF. DNA of the CDR3: TGTGCCACCAGTGACAGGGGAAATGAAAAACTGTTTTTT. The full variable domain, its missing parts supplied by reference TRBV19 and TRBJ1-4, is DGGITQSPKYLFRKEGQNVTLSCEQNLNHDAMYWYRQDPGQGLRLIYYSQIVNDFQKGDIAEGYSVSREKKESFPLTVTSAQKNPTAFYLCATSDRGNEKLFFGSGTQLSVL.

This chain joins TRBV11-2 and TRBJ2-1, with 9 bases matching TRBD2. V shed 5 bases and J 10 bases; nucleotides not matched to a gene: 9. The CDR3 is 14 amino acids. From germline, CDR1 is SGHAT and CDR2 FQNNGV. CDR3 DNA: TGTGCCAGCAGCGGTAGCGGGGGCAGCGGGGAGCAGTTCTTC. Protein product: CASSGSGGSGEQFF.

This sequence joins TRBV28 and TRBJ1-5; 10 nucleotides agree with TRBD1. The ends lost 6 bases at V and 2 bases at J; junction bases unmatched: 13. Germline assignment: CDR1 MDHEN and CDR2 SYDVKM. The CDR3 sequence is 18 residues long. In nucleotides, the CDR3 is TGTGCCAGCAGAGGAAAGACAGGGGGCCGTAATGGCAATCAGCCCCAGCATTTT. Its translation is CASRGKTGGRNGNQPQHF.

A word on this clone: Different DNA sequences within this sample yield the same CDR3. The rearrangement joins TRBV18 to TRBJ1-1; D gene uncertain. Germline lookup yields CDR1 KGHSH and CDR2 LQKENI. This CDR3 spans 13 amino acids. Trimming took off 3 bases at V and 3 bases at J, with 8 bases between the two ends. The CDR3: CASSPLGDTEAFF. The CDR3 nucleotides read TGTGCCAGCTCACCCCTCGGGGACACTGAAGCTTTCTTT.

V and J are TRBV19 and TRBJ2-2, with 8 bases aligning to TRBD1. Germline CDR1 is LNHDA and CDR2 is SQIVND (reference sequence). CDR3 size: 13 residues. The V and J ends lost 11 bases and 5 bases, in that order; junction bases with no gene match: 7. CDR3 DNA: TGTGCCTGCAGGCACAGGGGGACCGGGGAGCTGTTTTTT. This codes for CACRHRGTGELFF. The variable domain in full, completed from reference TRBV19 and TRBJ2-2, reads DGGITQSPKYLFRKEGQNVTLSCEQNLNHDAMYWYRQDPGQGLRLIYYSQIVNDFQKGDIAEGYSVSREKKESFPLTVTSAQKNPTAFYLCACRHRGTGELFFGEGSRLTVL.

V is TRBV4-2 and J is TRBJ1-1; 7 nucleotides agree with TRBD1. CDR3 length equals 15 residues. Germline CDR1 reads LGHNA; CDR2 reads YNFKEQ. V shed 2 bases and J 4 bases; nucleotides not matched to a gene: 7. The CDR3 bases are TGTGCCAGCAGCCAACAGGGGGGAGGAGGCACTGAAGCTTTCTTT. This gives the protein CASSQQGGGGTEAFF.

The CDR3 DNA is TGTGCCAGTAGATCAATTGCAACTAATGAAAAACTGTTTTTT. This sequence encodes CASRSIATNEKLFF. The chain uses TRBV19 and TRBJ1-4, with D unclear. The V end lost 6 bases, the J end lost 0 bases, and 8 bases lay between the germline ends. The CDR3 length is 14 residues. CDR1 and CDR2 from the germline V gene are LNHDA and SQIVND (reference sequence).